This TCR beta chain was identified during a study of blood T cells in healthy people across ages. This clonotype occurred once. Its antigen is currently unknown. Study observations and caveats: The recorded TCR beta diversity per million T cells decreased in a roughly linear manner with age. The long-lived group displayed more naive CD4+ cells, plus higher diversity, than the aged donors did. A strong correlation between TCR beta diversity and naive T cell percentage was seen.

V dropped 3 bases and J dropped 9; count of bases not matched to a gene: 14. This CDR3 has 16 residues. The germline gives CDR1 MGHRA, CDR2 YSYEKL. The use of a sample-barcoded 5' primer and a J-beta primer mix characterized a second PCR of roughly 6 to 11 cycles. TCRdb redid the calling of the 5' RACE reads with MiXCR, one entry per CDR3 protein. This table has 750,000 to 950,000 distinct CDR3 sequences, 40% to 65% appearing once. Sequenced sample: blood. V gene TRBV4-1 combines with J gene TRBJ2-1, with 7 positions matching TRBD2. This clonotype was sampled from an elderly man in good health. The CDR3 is CASSHAVWREKAEQFF. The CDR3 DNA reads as TGCGCCAGCAGCCACGCGGTGTGGCGGGAGAAAGCTGAGCAGTTCTTC.